This T cell receptor beta chain was observed in a study of T-cell reconstitution after alpha-beta-depleted transplantation in children. Using unique molecular identifiers, the investigators prepared the TCRbeta library. MiXCR, run by TCRdb on the PCR reads, gives a single entry per CDR3 protein. This sample has hundreds of thousands of distinct CDR3 sequences; around a tenth occur once, and the top ten carry about a quarter. CDR3 length: 10 amino acids. CDR1 is DFQATT, CDR2 SNEGSKA, per germline (reference sequence). Trimming stripped 0 bases from V and 8 bases from J, with 4 bases between. This clonotype was seen ten or more times.

The starting material was peripheral blood, obtained 180 days after TCRalphabeta/CD19-depleted stem cell transplant. The TCR was taken from a male patient between 2 and 15 years old who had a stem cell transplant for chronic granulomatous disease, so the T cells may come from the graft donor. This chain uses TRBV20-1 with TRBJ1-1; D not resolved. The CDR3 nucleotides are TGCAGTGCTAGAGATCCGGAAGCTTTCTTT. This gives the protein CSARDPEAFF.